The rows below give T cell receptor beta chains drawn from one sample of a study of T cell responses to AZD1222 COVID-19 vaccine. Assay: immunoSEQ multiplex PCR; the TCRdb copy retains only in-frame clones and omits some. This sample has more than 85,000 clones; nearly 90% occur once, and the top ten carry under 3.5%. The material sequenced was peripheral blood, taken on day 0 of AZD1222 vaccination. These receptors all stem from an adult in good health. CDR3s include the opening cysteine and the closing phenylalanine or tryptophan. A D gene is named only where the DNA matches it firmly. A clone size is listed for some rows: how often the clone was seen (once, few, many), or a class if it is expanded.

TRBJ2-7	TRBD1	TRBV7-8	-	TGTGCCAGCAGCCGGACAGGGTACGGCGAGCAGTACTTC	CASSRTGYGEQYF
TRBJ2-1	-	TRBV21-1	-	TGTGCCAGCAGCAAAGAGACTAGCGGGGATTACAATGAGCAGTTCTTC	CASSKETSGDYNEQFF
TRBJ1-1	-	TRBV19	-	TGTGCCAGTAGTAGCCCACACAGTAGCATGAACACTGAAGCTTTCTTT	CASSSPHSSMNTEAFF
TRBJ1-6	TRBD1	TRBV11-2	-	TGTGCCAGCAGCTTAGTGAGGGACAGGGTTGGAAATTCACCCCTCCACTTT	CASSLVRDRVGNSPLHF
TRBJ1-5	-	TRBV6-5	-	TGTGCCAGCAGTTTACTGCAGGGAAGCAATCAGCCCCAGCATTTT	CASSLLQGSNQPQHF
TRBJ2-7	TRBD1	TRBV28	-	TGTGCCAGCAGTTTCGGGACAGGGCACCACGAGCAGTACTTC	CASSFGTGHHEQYF
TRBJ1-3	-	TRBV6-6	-	TGTGCCAGCAGTCCCGCCCCGACAGGACCCTCTGGAAACACCATATATTTT	CASSPAPTGPSGNTIYF
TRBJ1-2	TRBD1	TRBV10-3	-	TGTGCCATCAGTGAAACAGGGGACTATGGCTACACCTTC	CAISETGDYGYTF
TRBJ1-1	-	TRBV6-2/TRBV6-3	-	TGTGCCAGCACCCCGTCCCCCACATGGCCGGGAGAAGCTTTCTTT	CASTPSPTWPGEAFF
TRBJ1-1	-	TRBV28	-	TGTGCCAGCAGTTCACTAGGGGGGGGTTACACTGAAGCTTTCTTT	CASSSLGGGYTEAFF
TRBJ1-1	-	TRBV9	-	TGTGCCAGCAGCGTAGCAGGGTCGAACACTGAAGCTTTCTTT	CASSVAGSNTEAFF
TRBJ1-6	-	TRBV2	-	TGTGCCAGCAGTGCCCGGGACACCTATAATTCACCCCTCCACTTT	CASSARDTYNSPLHF
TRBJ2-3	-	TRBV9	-	TGTGCCAGCAGCGTAGAGGGGGATTCTAGCACAGATACGCAGTATTTT	CASSVEGDSSTDTQYF
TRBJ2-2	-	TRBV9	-	TGTGCCAGCAGCTATGACACCGGGGAGCTGTTTTTT	CASSYDTGELFF
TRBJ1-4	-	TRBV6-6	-	TGTGCCAGCAGTTCTCCTCGGACAGACTCCAATGAAAAACTGTTTTTT	CASSSPRTDSNEKLFF
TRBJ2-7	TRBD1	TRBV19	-	TGTGCCAGTAGTACCTACACAGGGGTAGACGAGCAGTACTTC	CASSTYTGVDEQYF
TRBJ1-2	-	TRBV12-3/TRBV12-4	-	TGTGCCAGCAGTCCCGGGCCGGAACGCACCTTC	CASSPGPERTF
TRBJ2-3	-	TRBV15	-	TGTGCCACCAGCAGAGACAGGGGTTTCGATACGCAGTATTTT	CATSRDRGFDTQYF
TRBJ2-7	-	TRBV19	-	TGTGCCAGTAGTGCCTCACGAAGGACCTCGACCTACGAGCAGTACTTC	CASSASRRTSTYEQYF
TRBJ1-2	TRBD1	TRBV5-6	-	TGTGCCAGCAGCCTCGACAGGGGCTATGGCTACACCTTC	CASSLDRGYGYTF
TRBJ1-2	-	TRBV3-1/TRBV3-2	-	TGTGCCAGCAGCCCATTCCGGGACGCAAGTTTTGGCTACACCTTC	CASSPFRDASFGYTF
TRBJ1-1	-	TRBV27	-	TGTGCCAGCAGCTATTCCAGGGGTCTGTACACTGAAGCTTTCTTT	CASSYSRGLYTEAFF
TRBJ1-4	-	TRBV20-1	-	TGCAGTGCTTACCTTAGTGGAAAACTGTTTTTT	CSAYLSGKLFF
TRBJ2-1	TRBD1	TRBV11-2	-	TGTGCCAGCAGCCAGGGGGTGTACGAGCAGTTCTTC	CASSQGVYEQFF
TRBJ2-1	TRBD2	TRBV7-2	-	TGTGCCAGCAGCTCTAGCGGGGGGGCCCACAATGAGCAGTTCTTC	CASSSSGGAHNEQFF
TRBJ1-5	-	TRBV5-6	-	TGTGCCAGCAGCTTGGAGTTGAATCAGCCCCAGCATTTT	CASSLELNQPQHF
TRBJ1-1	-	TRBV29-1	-	TGCAGCGCCCGGGACACGAACACTGAAGCTTTCTTT	CSARDTNTEAFF
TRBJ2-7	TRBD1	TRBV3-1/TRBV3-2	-	TGTGCCAGCAGCCAAGATCTTGTACAGGGGGGCGAGCAGTACTTC	CASSQDLVQGGEQYF
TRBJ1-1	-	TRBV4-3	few	TGCGCCAGCAGCCAAGAGATAGGACAGTACACTGAAGCTTTCTTT	CASSQEIGQYTEAFF
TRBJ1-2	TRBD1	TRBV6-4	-	TGTGCCAGCAGTGATCGGACAGGGGGGAATTCTGGCTACACCTTC	CASSDRTGGNSGYTF
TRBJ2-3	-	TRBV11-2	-	TGTGCCAGCAGCAGGAGGGGGGCGGGGTCGGATACGCAGTATTTT	CASSRRGAGSDTQYF
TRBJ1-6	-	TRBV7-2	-	TGTGCCAGCAGCCCCCGACAATGGGGCGAAAACCCTGGATCACCCCTCCACTTT	CASSPRQWGENPGSPLHF